Listed below are T cell receptor beta chains from one sample, sequenced in a study of T cell responses to AZD1222 COVID-19 vaccine. The assay was immunoSEQ multiplex PCR, and TCRdb's table has in-frame clones only and misses some. This table holds about 150,000 clones, about 82% found once. The input for sequencing was peripheral blood, taken 28 days after the second dose of the MenACWY control vaccine. All receptors derive from an adult who received the MenACWY meningococcal vaccine as a control. Both conserved end residues are part of each CDR3. A D gene is named only where the DNA matches it firmly. Clone size, where shown, is once, few, many, or a class for clones that have expanded.

j_call: TRBJ2-1
d_call: -
clone_size: -
v_call: TRBV5-6
cdr3_aa: CASSLDAVGGTNEQFF
cdr3_nt: TGTGCCAGCAGCTTGGATGCCGTAGGAGGGACCAATGAGCAGTTCTTC

j_call: TRBJ2-1
d_call: TRBD1
clone_size: few
v_call: TRBV10-1
cdr3_aa: CASSPLDRENEQFF
cdr3_nt: TGCGCCAGCAGCCCTCTGGACAGGGAAAATGAGCAGTTCTTC

j_call: TRBJ2-5
d_call: -
clone_size: -
v_call: TRBV5-3
cdr3_aa: CARSRSCGRLGEETQYF
cdr3_nt: TGTGCCAGAAGCCGTAGTTGTGGACGGCTCGGCGAGGAGACCCAGTACTTC

j_call: TRBJ2-7
d_call: TRBD2
clone_size: -
v_call: TRBV29-1
cdr3_aa: CSVDWGGYEQYF
cdr3_nt: TGCAGCGTTGATTGGGGGGGCTACGAGCAGTACTTC

j_call: TRBJ1-5
d_call: TRBD1
clone_size: -
v_call: TRBV18
cdr3_aa: CASSPNLGQDQPQHF
cdr3_nt: TGTGCCAGCTCACCCAACCTCGGACAGGATCAGCCCCAGCATTTT

j_call: TRBJ1-2
d_call: -
clone_size: -
v_call: TRBV18
cdr3_aa: CASSPTQIANYGYTF
cdr3_nt: TGTGCCAGCTCCCCGACCCAGATAGCTAACTATGGCTACACCTTC

j_call: TRBJ2-5
d_call: TRBD1
clone_size: -
v_call: TRBV5-1
cdr3_aa: CASSPGTGVQETQYF
cdr3_nt: TGCGCCAGCAGCCCCGGGACAGGGGTGCAAGAGACCCAGTACTTC

j_call: TRBJ2-1
d_call: -
clone_size: -
v_call: TRBV5-4
cdr3_aa: CASSPMEVGGYNEQFF
cdr3_nt: TGTGCCAGCAGCCCCATGGAAGTGGGGGGCTACAATGAGCAGTTCTTC

j_call: TRBJ1-5
d_call: -
clone_size: -
v_call: TRBV7-2
cdr3_aa: CASSLARRPPQPQHF
cdr3_nt: TGTGCCAGCAGCTTAGCCCGCAGGCCCCCACAGCCCCAGCATTTT

j_call: TRBJ2-3
d_call: -
clone_size: few
v_call: TRBV28
cdr3_aa: CASSLSPGLGSSTDTQYF
cdr3_nt: TGTGCCAGCAGTTTATCGCCAGGGCTCGGATCTAGCACAGATACGCAGTATTTT

j_call: TRBJ1-2
d_call: -
clone_size: few
v_call: TRBV12-5
cdr3_aa: CASGSIQGTGYTF
cdr3_nt: TGTGCTAGTGGTTCTATCCAGGGGACGGGCTACACCTTC

j_call: TRBJ1-6
d_call: -
clone_size: -
v_call: TRBV5-4
cdr3_aa: CASSSNFRSDSPLHF
cdr3_nt: TGTGCCAGCAGCTCAAACTTCCGTAGTGATTCACCCCTCCACTTT

j_call: TRBJ2-4
d_call: -
clone_size: -
v_call: TRBV27
cdr3_aa: CASSLRMGRIYLQYF
cdr3_nt: TGTGCCAGCAGTTTAAGGATGGGCAGGATTTACCTTCAGTACTTC

j_call: TRBJ2-1
d_call: -
clone_size: -
v_call: TRBV11-2
cdr3_aa: CASSFRRGYYNEQFF
cdr3_nt: TGTGCCAGCAGCTTTCGGAGGGGGTACTACAATGAGCAGTTCTTC

j_call: TRBJ2-5
d_call: -
clone_size: -
v_call: TRBV11-3
cdr3_aa: CASSRGLEETQYF
cdr3_nt: TGTGCCAGCAGCCGGGGACTGGAGGAGACCCAGTACTTC

j_call: TRBJ2-5
d_call: TRBD2
clone_size: -
v_call: TRBV3-1/TRBV3-2
cdr3_aa: CASSPRLAVIETQYF
cdr3_nt: TGTGCCAGCAGCCCCAGGCTAGCGGTAATTGAGACCCAGTACTTC

j_call: TRBJ2-7
d_call: -
clone_size: -
v_call: TRBV11-3
cdr3_aa: CASSQRGLVFGEQYF
cdr3_nt: TGTGCCAGCAGCCAACGGGGGCTGGTATTCGGCGAGCAGTACTTC

j_call: TRBJ2-3
d_call: TRBD2
clone_size: -
v_call: TRBV6-4
cdr3_aa: CASSQGLAGTTDTQYF
cdr3_nt: TGTGCCAGCAGTCAGGGACTAGCGGGGACCACAGATACGCAGTATTTT

j_call: TRBJ1-4
d_call: TRBD1
clone_size: -
v_call: TRBV5-1
cdr3_aa: CASSLDGVGQGTGKLFF
cdr3_nt: TGCGCCAGCAGCTTGGATGGAGTTGGACAGGGGACCGGAAAACTGTTTTTT

j_call: TRBJ2-2
d_call: TRBD2
clone_size: -
v_call: TRBV3-1/TRBV3-2
cdr3_aa: CASSGLAGSNTGELFF
cdr3_nt: TGTGCCAGCAGCGGGTTAGCGGGATCGAACACCGGGGAGCTGTTTTTT

j_call: TRBJ1-3
d_call: TRBD1
clone_size: -
v_call: TRBV7-8
cdr3_aa: CASSRDRVSGNTIYF
cdr3_nt: TGTGCCAGCAGCCGAGACAGGGTATCAGGAAACACCATATATTTT

j_call: TRBJ1-5
d_call: -
clone_size: once
v_call: TRBV24-1
cdr3_aa: CATISGWVSNQPQHF
cdr3_nt: TGTGCCACCATAAGTGGGTGGGTGAGCAATCAGCCCCAGCATTTT

j_call: TRBJ2-7
d_call: TRBD2
clone_size: -
v_call: TRBV10-3
cdr3_aa: CAISEIGRGGRTYEQYF
cdr3_nt: TGTGCCATCAGTGAGATAGGGCGTGGCGGGAGAACCTACGAGCAGTACTTC

j_call: TRBJ1-2
d_call: -
clone_size: many
v_call: TRBV14
cdr3_aa: CASSLTSRMVRGGYTF
cdr3_nt: TGTGCCAGCAGCCTGACCTCACGGATGGTACGAGGGGGCTACACCTTC

j_call: TRBJ2-7
d_call: -
clone_size: few
v_call: TRBV11-2
cdr3_aa: CASRFKDEQYF
cdr3_nt: TGTGCCAGCAGGTTCAAGGACGAGCAGTACTTC

j_call: TRBJ2-3
d_call: -
clone_size: -
v_call: TRBV5-1
cdr3_aa: CASSPSLGGTDTQYF
cdr3_nt: TGCGCCAGCAGCCCCTCTCTGGGGGGCACAGATACGCAGTATTTT

j_call: TRBJ1-2
d_call: -
clone_size: -
v_call: TRBV6-1
cdr3_aa: CASGGTGSNYGYTF
cdr3_nt: TGTGCCAGCGGGGGAACAGGGTCTAACTATGGCTACACCTTC

j_call: TRBJ2-7
d_call: -
clone_size: -
v_call: TRBV7-9
cdr3_aa: CASSPSYEQYF
cdr3_nt: TGTGCCAGCAGCCCTAGTTACGAGCAGTACTTC

j_call: TRBJ1-1
d_call: -
clone_size: -
v_call: TRBV24-1
cdr3_aa: CATSDPGQANTEAFF
cdr3_nt: TGTGCCACCAGTGATCCAGGGCAAGCGAACACTGAAGCTTTCTTT

j_call: TRBJ1-2
d_call: -
clone_size: -
v_call: TRBV5-4
cdr3_aa: CAIHSGPGGYTF
cdr3_nt: TGTGCCATCCATTCAGGGCCAGGGGGCTACACCTTC

j_call: TRBJ2-3
d_call: -
clone_size: -
v_call: TRBV7-6
cdr3_aa: CASSLSIAVVTDTQYF
cdr3_nt: TGTGCCAGCAGCTTATCTATAGCGGTTGTCACAGATACGCAGTATTTT

j_call: TRBJ1-5
d_call: -
clone_size: -
v_call: TRBV4-1
cdr3_aa: CASSQVYGDQPQHF
cdr3_nt: TGCGCCAGCAGCCAAGTATACGGCGATCAGCCCCAGCATTTT

j_call: TRBJ2-3
d_call: TRBD1
clone_size: -
v_call: TRBV7-2
cdr3_aa: CASTLQGVRTDTQYF
cdr3_nt: TGTGCCAGCACCCTCCAGGGGGTTCGTACAGATACGCAGTATTTT

j_call: TRBJ2-4
d_call: -
clone_size: -
v_call: TRBV24-1
cdr3_aa: CATSEPPGRLAKNIQYF
cdr3_nt: TGTGCCACCAGTGAACCCCCTGGACGGTTAGCCAAAAACATTCAGTACTTC

j_call: TRBJ1-6
d_call: TRBD1
clone_size: -
v_call: TRBV7-2
cdr3_aa: CASSPDRSNSPLHF
cdr3_nt: TGTGCCAGCAGCCCGGACAGGTCTAATTCACCCCTCCACTTT

j_call: TRBJ1-2
d_call: TRBD1
clone_size: -
v_call: TRBV19
cdr3_aa: CASSTRTGGNYGYTF
cdr3_nt: TGTGCCAGTAGTACCCGGACAGGGGGAAACTATGGCTACACCTTC

j_call: TRBJ1-1
d_call: -
clone_size: -
v_call: TRBV11-1
cdr3_aa: CASSARDTSSTFF
cdr3_nt: TGTGCCAGCAGCGCCCGGGACACTAGTTCGACTTTCTTT

j_call: TRBJ1-2
d_call: TRBD1
clone_size: -
v_call: TRBV7-3
cdr3_aa: CASSPTGQGSVGYTF
cdr3_nt: TGTGCCAGCAGCCCAACGGGACAGGGAAGCGTTGGCTACACCTTC

j_call: TRBJ2-7
d_call: TRBD2
clone_size: -
v_call: TRBV5-6
cdr3_aa: CASNPSRLANYEQYF
cdr3_nt: TGTGCCAGCAACCCGTCACGACTAGCGAATTACGAGCAGTACTTC

j_call: TRBJ2-7
d_call: TRBD2
clone_size: -
v_call: TRBV11-3
cdr3_aa: CASTPQSSGGVQYF
cdr3_nt: TGTGCCAGCACTCCCCAGAGCAGTGGGGGGGTGCAGTACTTC

j_call: TRBJ1-1
d_call: -
clone_size: few
v_call: TRBV19
cdr3_aa: CASSMGGVNTEAFF
cdr3_nt: TGTGCCAGTAGTATGGGAGGAGTAAACACTGAAGCTTTCTTT

j_call: TRBJ1-2
d_call: -
clone_size: -
v_call: TRBV15
cdr3_aa: CATSLGAGASGGYTF
cdr3_nt: TGTGCCACCAGCCTGGGGGCTGGGGCGTCGGGAGGCTACACCTTC

j_call: TRBJ2-1
d_call: TRBD2
clone_size: once
v_call: TRBV5-5
cdr3_aa: CASSQQGLASNEQFF
cdr3_nt: TGTGCCAGCAGCCAACAGGGACTAGCGTCAAATGAGCAGTTCTTC

j_call: TRBJ1-2
d_call: -
clone_size: -
v_call: TRBV5-1
cdr3_aa: CASSLAAVPDGYGYTF
cdr3_nt: TGCGCCAGCAGCTTGGCCGCCGTGCCGGACGGCTATGGCTACACCTTC

j_call: TRBJ2-1
d_call: -
clone_size: few
v_call: TRBV6-2/TRBV6-3
cdr3_aa: CASSWQGLYNEQFF
cdr3_nt: TGTGCCAGCAGTTGGCAGGGCCTCTACAATGAGCAGTTCTTC

j_call: TRBJ2-1
d_call: -
clone_size: -
v_call: TRBV2
cdr3_aa: CASTVVGNNEQFF
cdr3_nt: TGTGCCAGCACTGTGGTGGGGAACAATGAGCAGTTCTTC

j_call: TRBJ2-2
d_call: TRBD1
clone_size: -
v_call: TRBV6-5
cdr3_aa: CASRGTGDTGELFF
cdr3_nt: TGTGCCAGCAGAGGGACAGGGGACACCGGGGAGCTGTTTTTT

j_call: TRBJ1-5
d_call: -
clone_size: -
v_call: TRBV7-2
cdr3_aa: CASSSAFNQPQHF
cdr3_nt: TGTGCCAGCAGCTCAGCTTTTAATCAGCCCCAGCATTTT

j_call: TRBJ2-5
d_call: TRBD2
clone_size: -
v_call: TRBV7-9
cdr3_aa: CASSPKRGGWETQYF
cdr3_nt: TGTGCCAGCAGCCCGAAGCGGGGGGGCTGGGAGACCCAGTACTTC

j_call: TRBJ1-5
d_call: -
clone_size: -
v_call: TRBV28
cdr3_aa: CASRSNQPQHF
cdr3_nt: TGTGCCAGCAGGAGCAATCAGCCCCAGCATTTT

j_call: TRBJ2-7
d_call: -
clone_size: -
v_call: TRBV21-1
cdr3_aa: CASRWTVSYEQYF
cdr3_nt: TGTGCCAGCAGGTGGACGGTTTCCTACGAGCAGTACTTC

j_call: TRBJ1-6
d_call: -
clone_size: -
v_call: TRBV12-1
cdr3_aa: CASSFQPGQGLNSPLHF
cdr3_nt: TGTGCCAGCAGCTTTCAACCCGGACAAGGACTTAATTCACCCCTCCACTTT